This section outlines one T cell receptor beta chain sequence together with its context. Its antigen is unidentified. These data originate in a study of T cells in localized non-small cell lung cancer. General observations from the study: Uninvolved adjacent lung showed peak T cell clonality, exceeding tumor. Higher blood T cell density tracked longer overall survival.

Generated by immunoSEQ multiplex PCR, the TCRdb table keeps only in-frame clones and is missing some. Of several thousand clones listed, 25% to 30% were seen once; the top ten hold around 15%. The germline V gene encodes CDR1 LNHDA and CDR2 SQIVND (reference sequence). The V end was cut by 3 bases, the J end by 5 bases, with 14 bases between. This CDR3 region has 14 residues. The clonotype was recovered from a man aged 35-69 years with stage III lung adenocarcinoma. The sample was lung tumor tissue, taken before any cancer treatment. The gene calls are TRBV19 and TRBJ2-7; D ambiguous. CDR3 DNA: TGTGCCAGTAGTATTACTTCTCTTAGCCACGAGCAGTACTTC. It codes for CASSITSLSHEQYF.